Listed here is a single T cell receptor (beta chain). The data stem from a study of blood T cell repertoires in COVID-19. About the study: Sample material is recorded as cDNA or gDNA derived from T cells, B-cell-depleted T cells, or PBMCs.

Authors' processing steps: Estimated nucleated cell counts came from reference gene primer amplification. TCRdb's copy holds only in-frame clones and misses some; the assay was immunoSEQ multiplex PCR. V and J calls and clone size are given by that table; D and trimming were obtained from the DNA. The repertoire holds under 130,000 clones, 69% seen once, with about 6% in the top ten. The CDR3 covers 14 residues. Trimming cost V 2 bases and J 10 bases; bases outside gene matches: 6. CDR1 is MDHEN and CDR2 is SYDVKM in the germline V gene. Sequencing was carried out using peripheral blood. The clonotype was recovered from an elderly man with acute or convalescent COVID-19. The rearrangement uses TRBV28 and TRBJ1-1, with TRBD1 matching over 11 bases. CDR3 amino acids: CASSLQGTGGRAFF. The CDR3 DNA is TGTGCCAGCAGTTTACAGGGGACAGGGGGTAGAGCTTTCTTT.